This is a list of T cell receptor beta chains from one sample in a study. TCRdb redid the calling of the 5' RACE reads with MiXCR, one entry per CDR3 protein. The table includes roughly 50,000 distinct CDR3 sequences, about 24% detected once. The material sequenced was tumor-infiltrating naive CD4+ T cells sorted from the breast tumor. The receptors stem from a female donor with breast cancer. Each CDR3 is given with its conserved first and last residue. A D gene is named only where the DNA matches it firmly. A clone size is listed for some rows: how often the clone was seen (once, few, many), or a class if it is expanded.

TRBJ2-5 many TRBD2 TRBV20-1 TGCAGTGCTGGACTAGCGGGAGGGAGGGAGACCCAGTACTTC CSAGLAGGRETQYF
TRBJ1-5 - - TRBV7-9 TGTGCCAGCAGCTTAGAAGGACAGCCCCAGCATTTT CASSLEGQPQHF
TRBJ2-2 many TRBD2 TRBV7-9 TGTGCCAGCAGCGACCCCCTAGCGGGTCCCAACACCGGGGAGCTGTTTTTT CASSDPLAGPNTGELFF
TRBJ2-6 - - TRBV10-3 TGTGCCATCAGTGACCCAGGGACCGCTATATCTGGGGCCAACGTCCTGACTTTC CAISDPGTAISGANVLTF
TRBJ1-1 many - TRBV6-5 TGTGCCAGCAAGGCAGCTAATATTAACACTGAAGCTTTCTTT CASKAANINTEAFF
TRBJ1-5 - TRBD1 TRBV19 TGTGCCAGTAGTATCCTACAGACAGGGGGAAGCAATCAGCCCCAGCATTTT CASSILQTGGSNQPQHF
TRBJ2-2 - TRBD2 TRBV27 TGTGCCAGCAGTTTATTGCGGGGGGGGTCCGGGGAGCTGTTTTTT CASSLLRGGSGELFF
TRBJ2-5 few - TRBV6-6 TGTGCCAGCAGCCCCACAGGGGTGGGGGGCCTTACCCAGTACTTC CASSPTGVGGLTQYF
TRBJ2-7 many TRBD2 TRBV10-2 TGCGCCAGCAGCGACGGACTAGCAGGAATCGGCTACGAGCAGTACTTC CASSDGLAGIGYEQYF
TRBJ1-4 few TRBD1 TRBV4-1 TGCGCCAGCGCCTTAGGACAGGCGGAAAAACTGTTTTTT CASALGQAEKLFF
TRBJ2-7 few TRBD2 TRBV4-3 TGCGCCAGCAGCGCTAGCGGTGGAGTTAGCTACGAGCAGTACTTC CASSASGGVSYEQYF
TRBJ2-5 - - TRBV18 TGTGCCAGCTTGCGGACCCATCAGGAGACCCAGTACTTC CASLRTHQETQYF
TRBJ2-1 few - TRBV11-2 TGTGCCAGCAGCCCGGGATCCCTACTCTCCTACAATGAGCAGTTCTTC CASSPGSLLSYNEQFF
TRBJ2-5 few - TRBV29-1 TGCAGCGTTGGACACCAAGAGACCCAGTACTTC CSVGHQETQYF
TRBJ2-2 - - TRBV3-1 TGTGCCGGCAGCCGGACAGCTCGGGACGGGGAGCTGTTTTTT CAGSRTARDGELFF
TRBJ2-5 - TRBD1 TRBV6-1 TGTGCCAGCCGCCGACAGGGGTACGAGACCCAGTACTTC CASRRQGYETQYF
TRBJ1-1 few TRBD1 TRBV5-1 TGCGCCAGCAGCATCGGACAGGTCCGGAACACTGAAGCTTTCTTT CASSIGQVRNTEAFF
TRBJ2-7 many - TRBV12-3/TRBV12-4 TGTGCCAGCAGTTCCGCGGCGGGTGGCTCCTACGAGCAGTACTTC CASSSAAGGSYEQYF
TRBJ1-1 - - TRBV7-9 TGTGCCAGCAGCTTTTCGCGTGGGGACACTGAAGCTTTCTTT CASSFSRGDTEAFF
TRBJ1-2 - - TRBV28 TGTGCCAGCAGTCTGACAGTGGATGGCTACACCTTC CASSLTVDGYTF
TRBJ1-5 - - TRBV16 TGTGCCAGCACCCCCGGTTGGAATCAGCCCCAGCATTTT CASTPGWNQPQHF
TRBJ2-1 - TRBD2 TRBV7-2 TGTGCCAGCAGCAGGCGGGGGGAAAATGAGCAGTTCTTC CASSRRGENEQFF
TRBJ2-1 - TRBD2 TRBV11-2 TGTGCCAGCAGTTTAGTAACGGCTAGCGGGGGGACATACAATGAGCAGTTCTTC CASSLVTASGGTYNEQFF
TRBJ2-5 many - TRBV29-1 TGCAGCGTTACCCTGCGGGAGACCCAGTACTTC CSVTLRETQYF
TRBJ2-3 few - TRBV7-9 TGTGCCAGCAGCTTTGACAGCACAGATACGCAGTATTTT CASSFDSTDTQYF
TRBJ1-4 few - TRBV7-8 TGTGCCAGCAGCTTAGTTCGACGGGGTTATGGCGAAAAACTGTTTTTT CASSLVRRGYGEKLFF
TRBJ1-2 few TRBD1 TRBV5-1 TGCGCCAGCAGCAGGGGGACAGGGGGCGATGGCTACACCTTC CASSRGTGGDGYTF
TRBJ1-1 - - TRBV10-1 TGCGCCAGCAGTGAGTTTACCAGCGGGACTGAAGCTTTCTTT CASSEFTSGTEAFF
TRBJ2-7 - - TRBV20-1 TGCAGTGCTAGAGCGCCAGCGGAGGGCTCCTACGAGCAGTACTTC CSARAPAEGSYEQYF
TRBJ2-5 few TRBD2 TRBV3-1 TGTGCCAGCAGCCAAGTCCCCCGGGGAGGGGAGACCCAGTACTTC CASSQVPRGGETQYF
TRBJ2-5 - TRBD1 TRBV28 TGTGCCAGCAGTTCAAAACACCGACAGGGGGCACGGGGGACCCAGTACTTC CASSSKHRQGARGTQYF
TRBJ2-5 many - TRBV9 TGTGCCAGCAGCGCTAACGTAGGGGTGAGGGAGACCCAGTACTTC CASSANVGVRETQYF
TRBJ2-7 few TRBD2 TRBV12-3/TRBV12-4 TGTGCCAGCAGCCCCAAACTAGCGAGATCCTACGAGCAGTACTTC CASSPKLARSYEQYF
TRBJ1-5 - TRBD1 TRBV20-1 TGCAGTGCTGGGGACAGCTGGAGTGGCAGCAATCAGCCCCAGCATTTT CSAGDSWSGSNQPQHF
TRBJ2-3 - TRBD1 TRBV19 TGTGCCAGTAAAAATTGGGGACAGAGCACAGATACGCAGTATTTT CASKNWGQSTDTQYF
TRBJ1-1 few TRBD1 TRBV20-1 TGCAGTGCCCCCCGGACAGGGGGTATGAAGAACACTGAAGCTTTCTTT CSAPRTGGMKNTEAFF
TRBJ2-4 few - TRBV11-2 TGTGCCAGCAGCTTAGTAAGGCAGGGCAAAAACATTCAGTACTTC CASSLVRQGKNIQYF
TRBJ1-1 many - TRBV6-6 TGTGCCAGCAGTCGACAGGAGTCGAACACTGAAGCTTTCTTT CASSRQESNTEAFF
TRBJ1-1 few - TRBV7-2 TGTGCCAGCAGCCGGGCGGGGTTGAACACTGAAGCTTTCTTT CASSRAGLNTEAFF
TRBJ2-1 - TRBD2 TRBV5-4 TGTGCCAGCAGCTTGGCCCGGACTAGCGGTGTCAATGAGCAGTTCTTC CASSLARTSGVNEQFF
TRBJ2-7 - - TRBV2 TGTGCCAGCAGTGAAGGGTTGGTTATTACGGGCTACGAGCAGTACTTC CASSEGLVITGYEQYF
TRBJ2-5 many - TRBV7-7 TGTGCCAGCAGCTTGGGTTTTGAAGAGACCCAGTACTTC CASSLGFEETQYF
TRBJ2-7 few TRBD2 TRBV4-1 TGCGCCAGCAGCCAGATAGCGGGGAGCGGATACGAGCAGTACTTC CASSQIAGSGYEQYF
TRBJ2-2 few TRBD1 TRBV6-1 TGTGCCAGCAGGCGGGACAGGGCGACCGGGGAGCTGTTTTTT CASRRDRATGELFF
TRBJ2-7 - - TRBV4-1 TGCGCCAGCAGCCCGGACGGGGCAGATATCTACGAGCAGTACTTC CASSPDGADIYEQYF
TRBJ1-4 - TRBD1 TRBV20-1 TGCAGTCCCCTAGCCCCCAGGGGGCGGGGTGAAAAACTGTTTTTT CSPLAPRGRGEKLFF
TRBJ1-4 - - TRBV5-4 TGTGCCAGCAGCAGACAGGATGAAAAACTGTTTTTT CASSRQDEKLFF
TRBJ1-1 - - TRBV27 TGTGCCAGCAGTTTCCTCCGAGGGATGTCTGAAGCTTTCTTT CASSFLRGMSEAFF
TRBJ2-3 few - TRBV7-2 TGTGCCAGCAGCTCCCCCGCGGCGGTACTGACAGATACGCAGTATTTT CASSSPAAVLTDTQYF
TRBJ2-3 once - TRBV12-3/TRBV12-4 TGTGCCAGCAGTTTATCTCTCAGCCCTAGGACAGATACGCAGTATTTT CASSLSLSPRTDTQYF
TRBJ1-1 - - TRBV9 TGTGCCAGCAGCGTAGGAATGCCGGGGTCGAACACTGAAGCTTTCTTT CASSVGMPGSNTEAFF
TRBJ1-2 few - TRBV27 TGTGCCAGCAGCCCCGGGACACTAATCTATAACTATGGCTACACCTTC CASSPGTLIYNYGYTF
TRBJ1-2 - - TRBV28 TGTGCCAGCAGTTTAACCGACAGATGGGGCTACACCTTC CASSLTDRWGYTF
TRBJ1-1 few - TRBV3-1 TGTGCCAGCAGCCACTTGGCTGAAGCTTTCTTT CASSHLAEAFF
TRBJ2-1 few TRBD2 TRBV29-1 TGCAGCGCCCGTCTAGCGGAGCCCTACAATGAGCAGTTCTTC CSARLAEPYNEQFF
TRBJ2-5 - - TRBV6-6 TGTGCCAGCAGTTACTTACAGGGAGAGACCCAGTACTTC CASSYLQGETQYF
TRBJ2-1 - - TRBV12-5 TGTGCTAGTGGTTCGCCCCTGACGGATGAGCAGTTCTTC CASGSPLTDEQFF
TRBJ2-1 - TRBD2 TRBV18 TGTGCCAGCTCACAAAAGACTAGCGGGAGGTTCTATGAGCAGTTCTTC CASSQKTSGRFYEQFF
TRBJ2-6 few - TRBV5-1 TGCGCCAGCAGCCTTAGCCAAACAGGATCTGGGGCCAACGTCCTGACTTTC CASSLSQTGSGANVLTF